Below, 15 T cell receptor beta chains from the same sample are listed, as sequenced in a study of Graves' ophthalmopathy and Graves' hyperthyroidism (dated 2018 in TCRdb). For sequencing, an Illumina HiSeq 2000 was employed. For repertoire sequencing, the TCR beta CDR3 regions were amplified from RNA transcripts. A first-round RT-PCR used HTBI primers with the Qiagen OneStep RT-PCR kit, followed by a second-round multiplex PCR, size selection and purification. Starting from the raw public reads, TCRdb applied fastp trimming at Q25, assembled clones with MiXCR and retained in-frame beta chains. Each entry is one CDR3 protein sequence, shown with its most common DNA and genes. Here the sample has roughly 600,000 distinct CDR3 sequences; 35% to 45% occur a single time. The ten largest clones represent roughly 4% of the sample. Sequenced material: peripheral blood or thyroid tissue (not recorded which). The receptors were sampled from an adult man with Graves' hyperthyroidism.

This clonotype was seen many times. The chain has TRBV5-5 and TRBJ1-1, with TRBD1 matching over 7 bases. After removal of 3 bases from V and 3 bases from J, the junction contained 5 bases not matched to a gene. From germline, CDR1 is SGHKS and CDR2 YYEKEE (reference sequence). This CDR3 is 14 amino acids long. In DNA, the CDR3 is TGTGCCAGCAGCTCGACAGGGTTGGACACTGAAGCTTTCTTT. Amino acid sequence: CASSSTGLDTEAFF.

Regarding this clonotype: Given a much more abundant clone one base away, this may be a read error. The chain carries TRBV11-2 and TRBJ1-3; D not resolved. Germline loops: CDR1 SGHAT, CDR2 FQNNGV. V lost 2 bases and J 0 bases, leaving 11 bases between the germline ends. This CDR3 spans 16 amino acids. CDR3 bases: TGTGCCAGCAGCTTATGTAACGGGAACTCTGGAAACACCATATATTTT. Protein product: CASSLCNGNSGNTIYF.

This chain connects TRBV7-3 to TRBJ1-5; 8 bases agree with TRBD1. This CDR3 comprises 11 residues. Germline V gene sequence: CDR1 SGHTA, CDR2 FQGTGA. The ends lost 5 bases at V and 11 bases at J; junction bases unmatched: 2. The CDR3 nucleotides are TGTGCCAGCAGCGCGGACAGGGCCCAGCATTTT. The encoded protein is CASSADRAQHF.

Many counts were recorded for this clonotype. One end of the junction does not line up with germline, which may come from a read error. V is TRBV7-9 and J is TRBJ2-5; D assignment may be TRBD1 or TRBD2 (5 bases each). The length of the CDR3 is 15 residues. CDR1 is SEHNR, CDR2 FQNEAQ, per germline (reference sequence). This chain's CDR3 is CASSSGTVIQEAQYF. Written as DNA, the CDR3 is TGTGCCAGCAGCTCCGGGACGGTGATCCAAGAGGCCCAGTACTTC.

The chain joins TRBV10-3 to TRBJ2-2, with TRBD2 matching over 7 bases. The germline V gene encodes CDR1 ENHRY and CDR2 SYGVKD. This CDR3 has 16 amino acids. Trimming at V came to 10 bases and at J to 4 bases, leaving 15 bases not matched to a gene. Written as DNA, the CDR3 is TGTGCCACTGGCGGCCTTGCGGGAGCTTCCACCGGGGAGCTGTTTTTT. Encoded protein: CATGGLAGASTGELFF.

The CDR3 sequence is CASSWGPTGAGRTEAFF. The CDR3 DNA follows: TGCGCCAGCAGCTGGGGACCGACAGGGGCGGGTAGAACTGAAGCTTTCTTT. The gene calls are TRBV5-1 and TRBJ1-1; 8 bases align to TRBD1. Per the germline V gene, CDR1 is SGHRS and CDR2 is YFSETQ. J gave up 5 bases and V 3 bases, and 15 bases lay outside the gene matches. The CDR3 contains 17 residues.

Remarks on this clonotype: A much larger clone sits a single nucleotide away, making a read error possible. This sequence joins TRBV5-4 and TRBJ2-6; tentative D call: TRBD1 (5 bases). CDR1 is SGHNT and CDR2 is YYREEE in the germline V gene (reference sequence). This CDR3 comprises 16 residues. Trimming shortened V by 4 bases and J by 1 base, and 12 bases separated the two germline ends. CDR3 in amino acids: CASSLPGRSGANVLTF. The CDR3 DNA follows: TGTGCCAGCAGCCTCCCAGGGCGGTCTGGGGCCAACGTCCTGACTTTC. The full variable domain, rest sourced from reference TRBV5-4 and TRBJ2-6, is ETGVTQSPTHLIKTRGQQVTLRCSSQSGHNTVSWYQQALGQGPQFIFQYYREEENGRGNFPPRFSGLQFPNYSSELNVNALELDDSALYLCASSLPGRSGANVLTFGAGSRLTVL.

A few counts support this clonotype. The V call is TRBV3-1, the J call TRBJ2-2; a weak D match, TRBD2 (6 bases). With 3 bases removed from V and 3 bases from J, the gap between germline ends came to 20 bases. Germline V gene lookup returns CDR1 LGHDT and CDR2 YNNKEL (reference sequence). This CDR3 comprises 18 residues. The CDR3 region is CASSHPTRWERYTGELFF. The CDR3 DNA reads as TGTGCCAGCAGCCACCCGACTAGGTGGGAGAGGTACACCGGGGAGCTGTTTTTT.

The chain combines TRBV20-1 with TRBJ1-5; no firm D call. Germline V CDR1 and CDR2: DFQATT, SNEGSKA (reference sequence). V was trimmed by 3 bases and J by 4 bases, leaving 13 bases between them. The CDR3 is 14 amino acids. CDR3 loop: CSARLPGRNQPQHF. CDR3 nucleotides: TGCAGTGCTAGGCTGCCGGGGAGGAATCAGCCCCAGCATTTT.

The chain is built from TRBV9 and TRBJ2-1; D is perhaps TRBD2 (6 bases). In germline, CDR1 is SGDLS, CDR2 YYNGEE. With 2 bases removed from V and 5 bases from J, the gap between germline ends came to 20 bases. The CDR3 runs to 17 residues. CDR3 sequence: CASSVGGGSSYDNEQFF. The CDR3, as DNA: TGTGCCAGCAGCGTGGGGGGTGGCTCCTCTTACGACAATGAGCAGTTCTTC.

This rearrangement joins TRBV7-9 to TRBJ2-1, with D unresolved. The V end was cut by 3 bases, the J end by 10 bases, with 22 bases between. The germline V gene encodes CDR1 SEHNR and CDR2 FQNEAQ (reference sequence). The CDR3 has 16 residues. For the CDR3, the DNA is TGTGCCAGCAGCTTTGGAGCCCGGCTCGATCGGCGGGAGCAGTTCTTC. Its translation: CASSFGARLDRREQFF.

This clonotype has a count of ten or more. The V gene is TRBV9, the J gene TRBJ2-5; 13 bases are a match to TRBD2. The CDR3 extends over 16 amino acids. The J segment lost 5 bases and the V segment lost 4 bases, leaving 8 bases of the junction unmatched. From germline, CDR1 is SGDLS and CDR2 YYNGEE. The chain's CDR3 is CASSMGLAGWEETQYF. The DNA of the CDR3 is TGTGCCAGCAGCATGGGACTAGCGGGATGGGAGGAGACCCAGTACTTC.

For the CDR3, the DNA is TGTGCCAGCAGTGAGGCCCAGCATTTT. Protein sequence: CASSEAQHF. V usage is TRBV2 and J usage is TRBJ1-5, with D uncertain. Trimming shortened V by 3 bases and J by 11 bases, and 2 bases separated the two germline ends. The CDR3 covers 9 residues. Germline V gene data show CDR1 as SNHLY and CDR2 as FYNNEI.

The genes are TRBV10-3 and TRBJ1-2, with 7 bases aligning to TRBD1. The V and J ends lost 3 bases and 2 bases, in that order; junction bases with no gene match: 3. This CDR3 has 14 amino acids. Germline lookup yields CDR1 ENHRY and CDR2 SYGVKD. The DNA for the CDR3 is TGTGCCATCAGTGATCTGACAGGGAACTATGGCTACACCTTC. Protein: CAISDLTGNYGYTF.

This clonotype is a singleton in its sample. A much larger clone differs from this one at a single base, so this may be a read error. As DNA, the CDR3 is TGTGCCAGCGGTACTGGACAGGGGATCTATGGCTACACCTTC. It yields the protein CASGTGQGIYGYTF. V and J are TRBV10-3 and TRBJ1-2, with 9 bases fitting TRBD1. This CDR3 region has 14 residues. Germline loops: CDR1 ENHRY, CDR2 SYGVKD. J was trimmed by 4 bases and V by 10 bases; bases with no gene match: 10.